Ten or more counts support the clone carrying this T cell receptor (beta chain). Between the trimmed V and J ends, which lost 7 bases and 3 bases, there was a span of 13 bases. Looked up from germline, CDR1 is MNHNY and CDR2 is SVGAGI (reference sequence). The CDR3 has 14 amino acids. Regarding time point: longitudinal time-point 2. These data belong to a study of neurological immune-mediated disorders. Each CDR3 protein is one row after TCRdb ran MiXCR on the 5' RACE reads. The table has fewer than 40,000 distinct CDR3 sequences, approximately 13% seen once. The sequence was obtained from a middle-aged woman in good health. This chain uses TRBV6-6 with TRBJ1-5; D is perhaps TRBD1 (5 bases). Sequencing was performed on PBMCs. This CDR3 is CASTVTGYNQPQHF. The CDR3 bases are TGTGCCAGCACAGTTACAGGTTACAATCAGCCCCAGCATTTT.